This is a list of T cell receptor beta chains from one sample in a study of blood T cell repertoires in COVID-19. Sequenced by immunoSEQ multiplex PCR; TCRdb stores in-frame clones only, minus some. This table has roughly 73,000 clones, more than 70% appearing once. The material sequenced was peripheral blood. The source of these receptors is a human donor in a cohort sampled during active COVID-19. The conserved cysteine and the conserved F or W are not part of the CDR3 here. The order of the fields is clone size, J gene, V gene, CDR3 protein. For some rows the clone size is stated as once, few or many, or as a class when expanded; others skip it.

.	TRBJ2-3	TRBV6-1	ASSEVGGFSSTDTQY
.	TRBJ2-7	TRBV28	ASSRGTGVGFSYEQY
.	TRBJ2-3	TRBV24-1	ATSDTGTGTSTDTQY
.	TRBJ2-1	TRBV6-6	ASSYPTSGTANEQF
.	TRBJ1-5	TRBV16	ASSHSRQDQPQH
.	TRBJ2-1	TRBV11-3	ASSADSRELDEQF
.	TRBJ1-2	TRBV28	ASSLSQGWYGYT
.	TRBJ1-5	TRBV30	AWDRAGHQPQH
.	TRBJ1-3	TRBV5-6	ASSLFTAGSGNTIY
.	TRBJ2-3	TRBV5-1	ASSLAGGTDTQY
.	TRBJ2-6	TRBV3-1/TRBV3-2	ASSQAAFGITSGANVLT
.	TRBJ2-2	TRBV6-2/TRBV6-3	ASSYSLAANTGELF
once	TRBJ2-3	TRBV5-1	ASSLAKQLTDTQY
.	TRBJ2-1	TRBV5-4	ASSFSGSIGEQF
.	TRBJ2-7	TRBV18	ASSPAARDYEQY
.	TRBJ2-2	TRBV7-2	AGGLAGTGELF
.	TRBJ2-2	TRBV5-1	ASRAGTGQSTGELF
.	TRBJ2-1	TRBV7-8	ASRKPGLAGNEQF
.	TRBJ2-5	TRBV19	ASRDSGLAGREEY
few	TRBJ1-5	TRBV2	ASSGPDTNQPQH
.	TRBJ2-3	TRBV11-3	ASSPGGADTQY
.	TRBJ1-1	TRBV10-3	AISSPDRGNTEAF
.	TRBJ2-1	TRBV20-1	SASPRDEQF
.	TRBJ1-2	TRBV14	ASSQYADYRGYT
.	TRBJ1-1	TRBV29-1	SVGTGTEAF
.	TRBJ2-1	TRBV9	ASSVTSGDYNEQF
.	TRBJ2-1	TRBV19	ASSITSGVLRSYNEQF
.	TRBJ2-3	TRBV11-3	ASSFRLGSTDTQY
once	TRBJ2-7	TRBV3-1/TRBV3-2	ASSQSTYEQY
.	TRBJ2-1	TRBV3-1/TRBV3-2	ASSQYSASYNEQF
.	TRBJ2-1	TRBV4-2	ASSQDPGGYNEQF
.	TRBJ1-2	TRBV6-5	ASRTPSSSYGYT
.	TRBJ1-1	TRBV4-1	ASSQGQGSTEAF
.	TRBJ1-6	TRBV9	ASSGTGGDSPLH
.	TRBJ2-7	TRBV6-5	ASSPGGLGSYEQY
.	TRBJ2-1	TRBV5-6	ASSFTKRERANNEQF
.	TRBJ2-5	TRBV9	ASSYEAGQETQY
.	TRBJ2-3	TRBV5-4	ASRPLAGSVGDTQY
.	TRBJ1-1	TRBV5-1	ASRPTGIGNTEAF
.	TRBJ2-3	TRBV5-1	ASSLGLAEKSSDTQY
.	TRBJ2-2	TRBV6-4	ASSGLAGSTGELF
.	TRBJ1-5	TRBV28	ASSLWGTDGNQPQH
.	TRBJ2-4	TRBV5-1	ASSPPGDPGAKNIQY
.	TRBJ2-5	TRBV30	AWNAGQASGNFEETQY
medium-sized	TRBJ2-5	TRBV6-6	ASSRFRDRGQETQY
.	TRBJ2-2	TRBV7-2	ASSPKAGLPSNTGELF
.	TRBJ2-5	TRBV7-8	ASSSGQQETQY
.	TRBJ2-4	TRBV29-1	SVEGTGSDIQY
.	TRBJ2-7	TRBV7-2	ASSLAAGVYYEQY
.	TRBJ2-1	TRBV15	ATSAGGNEQF
.	TRBJ1-1	TRBV7-9	ASRHRFGRLDTEAF
.	TRBJ2-7	TRBV10-2	ASRAGGAYEQY
.	TRBJ1-4	TRBV6-5	ASSAWEINEKLF
.	TRBJ1-2	TRBV19	ASSTGNLNYGYT
.	TRBJ2-1	TRBV19	ASSGFSYNEQF
.	TRBJ2-7	TRBV28	ASSPGKLGRTNYEQY
.	TRBJ1-5	TRBV19	ASSIVGAGRGNQPQH